This T cell receptor beta chain derives from a study of CD8+ T cells in alopecia areata. CDR3 length: 15 amino acids. V was clipped by 1 base and J by 10 bases, with 17 bases between them. Germline V lookup: CDR1 LGHNA, CDR2 YNFKEQ. This clone was counted only a few times. Stated treatment: oral pan-JAK inhibitor, 5-10 mg twice daily. Sequencing relied on a cDNA template that was reverse transcribed from extracted RNA. Method: immunoSEQ multiplex PCR; TCRdb's copy keeps in-frame clones and lacks some. The data hold a few hundred thousand clones, with 30% to 40% observed a single time. This TCR was recovered from a human donor with alopecia areata. This chain uses TRBV4-2 with TRBJ2-4; D gene unclear. Sample: CD4+ T cells sorted from blood, taken at roughly week 30, from a patient treated with tofacitinib. The CDR3 DNA sequence: TGTGCCAGCAGCCAAGGCTTACCTGCCGAGAGGATTCAGTACTTC. Translation: CASSQGLPAERIQYF.